This T cell receptor (beta chain) was recorded in a study of radiotherapy plus CTLA-4 blockade in lung cancer. Study-level points and caveats: An expansion of tumor-derived TCR clones occurred in blood after radiotherapy plus ipilimumab.

In this sample, this clone turned up a few times. Antigen: not known. Some clones are missing from TCRdb's copy, which holds only in-frame ones; the method was immunoSEQ multiplex PCR. The sample lists around 45,000 clones; around 70% were seen once. V dropped 2 bases and J dropped 2 bases, with 12 bases sitting between them. Germline loops: CDR1 SGHTA, CDR2 FQGNSA. This CDR3 spans 15 amino acids. V is TRBV7-2 and J is TRBJ1-2, with D perhaps TRBD1 (5 bases). This clonotype was obtained from a human donor with non-small cell lung cancer who had a partial response to radiotherapy plus ipilimumab. The specimen was peripheral blood, collected from a patient treated with radiotherapy plus ipilimumab. DNA of the CDR3: TGTGCCAGCAGCTTAAAGGGGCCGCTAAACTATGGCTACACCTTC. This encodes CASSLKGPLNYGYTF.